These 32 T cell receptor beta chains share one sample of origin, sequenced in a study of cytomegalovirus exposure and HLA in healthy donors. This PCR relied on a set of 60 Vbeta primers and 13 Jbeta primers. Sequencing used immunoSEQ multiplex PCR; TCRdb keeps in-frame clones, though not all of them. The table records 170,000 or so clones, over 65% of them present only once. The source material was PBMCs. The origin of the receptors is a woman aged 25 to 39 in good health and CMV-seropositive.

The chain employs TRBV13 and TRBJ1-1; D may be TRBD1 (5 bases). Between the trimmed V and J ends, which lost 5 bases and 0 bases, there was a span of 13 bases. This CDR3 has 15 amino acids. The germline CDR1 and CDR2 sequences are PRHDT and FYEKMQ (reference sequence). For the CDR3, the DNA is TGTGCCAGCAGCAAGACGGGGGGGTTGAACACTGAAGCTTTCTTT. Encoded protein: CASSKTGGLNTEAFF.

V usage is TRBV2 and J usage is TRBJ2-3; 10 bases line up with TRBD1. V was clipped by 2 bases and J by 3 bases; unmatched bases: 5. Germline CDR1 and CDR2: SNHLY and FYNNEI. The CDR3 extends over 16 amino acids. As DNA, the CDR3 is TGTGCCAGCAGTGAACTCCGGGACAGGGGAACAGATACGCAGTATTTT. Its translation: CASSELRDRGTDTQYF.

This clone was picked up one time. The chain combines TRBV30 with TRBJ1-2; 9 bases are shared with TRBD1. CDR1 and CDR2 (germline): GTSNPN, SVGIG (reference sequence). J gave up 8 bases and V 7 bases, and 8 bases lay outside the gene matches. CDR3 length: 12 amino acids. The CDR3 reads CASSQGARGYTF. For the CDR3, the DNA is TGTGCCTCATCACAGGGGGCGCGGGGCTACACCTTC.

The chain has TRBV5-1 and TRBJ2-2; perhaps TRBD2 as D (5 bases). V lost 2 bases and J lost 6, with 11 bases in between. Germline V gene data show CDR1 as SGHRS and CDR2 as YFSETQ. The CDR3 has 14 amino acids. DNA of the CDR3: TGCGCCAGCAGCTTACTAGTTCTCCCCGGGGAGCTGTTTTTT. This encodes CASSLLVLPGELFF. Full variable domain (rest looked up from reference TRBV5-1 and TRBJ2-2): KAGVTQTPRYLIKTRGQQVTLSCSPISGHRSVSWYQQTPGQGLQFLFEYFSETQRNKGNFPGRFSGRQFSNSRSEMNVSTLELGDSALYLCASSLLVLPGELFFGEGSRLTVL.

This clone is a singleton in its sample. The V gene is TRBV7-9, the J gene TRBJ2-5; 12 bases match TRBD2. CDR1 and CDR2 (germline): SEHNR, FQNEAQ (reference sequence). Trimming cost V 6 bases and J 5 bases; bases outside gene matches: 7. This CDR3 is built from 15 residues. CDR3 region: CASRTSGGEGETQYF. In DNA, the CDR3 is TGTGCCAGCAGGACTAGCGGGGGTGAGGGTGAGACCCAGTACTTC.

The rearrangement links TRBV19 to TRBJ2-7; the match to TRBD1 covers 7 bases. This CDR3 is built from 17 residues. Looked up from germline, CDR1 is LNHDA and CDR2 is SQIVND (reference sequence). The ends lost 5 bases at V and 2 bases at J; junction bases unmatched: 15. The CDR3 sequence: CASSLSQTGEVPYEQYF. In nucleotides, the CDR3 is TGTGCCAGTAGTCTCTCCCAAACAGGGGAAGTTCCCTACGAGCAGTACTTC.

This clone was picked up a small number of times. V usage is TRBV28 and J usage is TRBJ2-2; 8 bases are shared with TRBD1. V lost 6 bases to trimming and J lost 4 bases; unmatched junction nucleotides: 10. CDR3 length: 16 residues. CDR1 and CDR2 from the germline V gene are MDHEN and SYDVKM. The CDR3 spells CASSLGGQVLTGELFF. As DNA, the CDR3 is TGTGCCAGCAGCTTAGGGGGACAGGTCCTCACCGGGGAGCTGTTTTTT. Supplemented by reference TRBV28 and TRBJ2-2, the full variable domain reads DVKVTQSSRYLVKRTGEKVFLECVQDMDHENMFWYRQDPGLGLRLIYFSYDVKMKEKGDIPEGYSVSREKKERFSLILESASTNQTSMYLCASSLGGQVLTGELFFGEGSRLTVL.

This clone is a singleton in its sample. The chain employs TRBV19 and TRBJ2-5; no definite D call. Per the germline V gene, CDR1 is LNHDA and CDR2 is SQIVND (reference sequence). The CDR3 is made up of 14 amino acids. V shed 1 base and J shed 3 bases, with 9 bases lying between them. Here the CDR3 reads CASSIGMAEETQYF. In DNA, the CDR3 is TGTGCCAGTAGTATAGGGATGGCGGAAGAGACCCAGTACTTC.

Only a few counts were recorded for this clone. The chain uses TRBV5-1 and TRBJ2-7; 13 nucleotides match TRBD2. CDR1 and CDR2 (germline): SGHRS, YFSETQ. This CDR3 spans 15 amino acids. The V segment lost 4 bases and the J segment 4 bases; nucleotides outside the gene matches: 5. The chain's CDR3 is CASSERTSGSYEQYF. The CDR3 DNA sequence: TGCGCCAGCAGCGAGAGGACTAGCGGGAGTTACGAGCAGTACTTC.

The V and J genes are TRBV13 and TRBJ2-2; TRBD2 might be the D (6 bases). Trimming took off 5 bases at V and 1 base at J, with 14 bases between the two ends. Germline CDR1 PRHDT, CDR2 FYEKMQ (reference sequence). This CDR3 comprises 16 residues. CDR3: CASSPFGGENTGELFF. In nucleotides, the CDR3 is TGTGCCAGCAGCCCGTTTGGAGGGGAGAACACCGGGGAGCTGTTTTTT.

This chain connects TRBV5-1 to TRBJ2-3, with D unresolved. The CDR3 contains 14 residues. The V end was cut by 6 bases, the J end by 2 bases, with 13 bases between. The germline CDR1 and CDR2 sequences are SGHRS and YFSETQ. CDR3 residues: CASTPAQITDTQYF. CDR3 nucleotides: TGCGCCAGCACCCCCGCCCAGATCACAGATACGCAGTATTTT.

This clone has just one count. The chain is built from TRBV11-3 and TRBJ2-7, with 14 bases that match TRBD2. The V gene's germline CDR1 is SGHNT and CDR2 YENEEA. The CDR3 has 14 residues. After removal of 5 bases from V and 5 bases from J, the junction contained 2 bases not matched to a gene. The CDR3 region is CASSRTSGRNEQYF. DNA for the CDR3: TGTGCCAGCAGCAGGACTAGCGGGAGGAACGAGCAGTACTTC.

The V gene is TRBV27, the J gene TRBJ2-2; 9 bases align to TRBD1. J lost 5 bases, V lost 7 bases, and 8 bases had no gene match. The CDR3 is 15 residues long. In germline, CDR1 is MNHEY, CDR2 SMNVEV (reference sequence). The CDR3 DNA sequence: TGTGCCAGCAAACGGGACAGGGTGGGGACCGGGGAGCTGTTTTTT. Its translation: CASKRDRVGTGELFF.

This clone was counted between two and nine times. The chain links TRBV2 to TRBJ2-2; tentative D call: TRBD2 (5 bases). Germline CDR1 and CDR2: SNHLY and FYNNEI. V was shortened by 8 bases and J by 4 bases, with 11 bases between the two germline ends. The CDR3 has 13 residues. This CDR3 is CASGLAGTGELFF. CDR3 nucleotides: TGTGCCAGCGGGCTAGCCGGCACCGGGGAGCTGTTTTTT.

The CDR3 protein is CASSLDGLPTNEQFF. The CDR3 DNA reads TGTGCCAGCAGCTTAGACGGTTTACCAACCAATGAGCAGTTCTTC. The rearrangement uses TRBV7-2 and TRBJ2-1; D is uncertain. The V end was cut by 1 base, the J end by 6 bases, with 13 bases between. Germline-derived CDR1 and CDR2 are SGHTA and FQGNSA. The CDR3 is 15 amino acids.

This sequence joins TRBV6-1 and TRBJ1-1; D not certain. V was pared by 6 bases and J by 1 base, with 15 bases between. Germline loops: CDR1 MNHNS, CDR2 SASEGT. This CDR3 contains 15 residues. This CDR3 is CASRSVADGNTEAFF. CDR3 DNA: TGTGCCAGCAGAAGTGTGGCCGATGGGAACACTGAAGCTTTCTTT.

This chain links TRBV30 with TRBJ1-4, with a possible D match to TRBD1 (5 bases). From germline, CDR1 is GTSNPN and CDR2 SVGIG (reference sequence). This CDR3 has 14 amino acids. V lost 8 bases and J lost 0, with 13 bases in between. This CDR3 is CAHRQQPTNEKLFF. In DNA, the CDR3 is TGTGCCCACAGACAGCAGCCAACTAATGAAAAACTGTTTTTT.

V gene TRBV2 combines with J gene TRBJ2-7; 9 positions match TRBD2. Germline V lookup: CDR1 SNHLY, CDR2 FYNNEI. The CDR3 has 14 amino acids. Losses at the gene ends were 1 base for V and 4 bases for J; bases not matched to a gene: 2. Here the CDR3 reads CASSEGSGSYEQYF. In DNA form, the CDR3 reads TGTGCCAGCAGTGAAGGTAGCGGGAGTTACGAGCAGTACTTC.

This clone has only a few counts. The chain links TRBV6-6 to TRBJ2-7; 11 positions match TRBD2. There are 15 residues in the CDR3. J gave up 6 bases and V 5 bases, and 9 bases lay outside the gene matches. Germline V gives CDR1 MNHNY, CDR2 SVGAGI (reference sequence). The CDR3 DNA follows: TGTGCCAGCAGTAAAGCGACTAGCGGGATGGCCGAGCAGTACTTC. It encodes CASSKATSGMAEQYF.

The V call is TRBV6-1, the J call TRBJ2-3; 7 bases are shared with TRBD1. Trimming took 4 bases from V and 4 from J; bases not matched to a gene: 5. The length of the CDR3 is 14 residues. Germline CDR1 MNHNS, CDR2 SASEGT. The CDR3 loop reads CASSVSGTADTQYF. In nucleotides, the CDR3 is TGTGCCAGCAGTGTATCCGGGACAGCAGATACGCAGTATTTT.

V usage is TRBV7-2 and J usage is TRBJ2-4, with D tentatively TRBD2 (5 bases). V was shortened by 5 bases and J by 2 bases, with 16 bases between the two germline ends. Germline loops: CDR1 SGHTA, CDR2 FQGNSA. The CDR3 totals 16 residues. CDR3 residues: CASSPRGDGTKNIQYF. Here the CDR3 DNA reads TGTGCCAGCAGCCCACGGGGAGATGGGACCAAAAACATTCAGTACTTC.

The chain links TRBV27 to TRBJ1-4, with 12 bases fitting TRBD1. After removal of 6 bases from V and 6 bases from J, the junction contained 8 bases not matched to a gene. CDR3 length: 16 amino acids. CDR1 and CDR2 from the germline V gene are MNHEY and SMNVEV (reference sequence). CDR3 protein: CASRQGTGGYDEKLFF. The CDR3 DNA reads as TGTGCCAGCAGGCAAGGGACAGGGGGCTACGATGAAAAACTGTTTTTT.

V is TRBV23-1 and J is TRBJ2-4, with a possible D match to TRBD2 (5 bases). TRBV23-1 is flagged as an ORF with uncertain function. V was shortened by 3 bases and J by 1 base, with 13 bases between the two germline ends. The CDR3 is made up of 16 amino acids. CDR3 amino acids: CASSHTERSAKNIQYF. The CDR3 region has the DNA TGCGCCAGCAGTCATACCGAGCGGTCGGCCAAAAACATTCAGTACTTC.

The chain has TRBV15 and TRBJ2-2, with D possibly matching TRBD1 (6 bases). This CDR3 is built from 19 residues. V dropped 0 bases and J dropped 6 bases, with 23 bases sitting between them. Per the germline V gene, CDR1 is LNHNV and CDR2 is YYDKDF (reference sequence). CDR3 sequence: CATSRDLRGRTLFAGELFF. CDR3 nucleotides: TGTGCCACCAGCAGAGACCTCAGGGGCCGAACCTTATTTGCCGGGGAGCTGTTTTTT.

The V and J genes are TRBV11-1 and TRBJ1-2; 8 nucleotides agree with TRBD1. V gave up 1 base and J gave up 4 bases; unmatched junction bases: 8. The CDR3 totals 16 residues. Germline V gene sequence: CDR1 SGHAT, CDR2 FQDESV (reference sequence). The CDR3 spells CASSLVGQGAAYGYTF. The CDR3 bases are TGTGCCAGCAGCTTAGTCGGCCAGGGGGCGGCCTATGGCTACACCTTC.

This clone was recorded once. The V gene is TRBV19, the J gene TRBJ2-5, with 11 bases that match TRBD2. Germline V gene data show CDR1 as LNHDA and CDR2 as SQIVND (reference sequence). The junction had 16 bases not matched to a gene; V was cut back by 6 bases and J by 7 bases. The CDR3 runs 17 residues. The CDR3 region has the DNA TGTGCCAGTAGCACCGGGACTAGCGGCATACCCAGTTCGACCCAGTACTTC. Translation gives CASSTGTSGIPSSTQYF.

The rearrangement links TRBV29-1 to TRBJ2-7; D ambiguous. Per germline, CDR1 SQVTM and CDR2 ANQGSEA. Trimming cost V 6 bases and J 0 bases, with 6 bases left between them. The CDR3 totals 11 residues. CDR3 DNA sequence: TGCAGCGTGGCAGTCTCCTACGAGCAGTACTTC. Translating it yields CSVAVSYEQYF.

This clone appeared a few times. This chain connects TRBV28 to TRBJ2-7; 10 positions agree with TRBD1. The germline gives CDR1 MDHEN, CDR2 SYDVKM. J gave up 0 bases and V 6 bases, and 5 bases lay outside the gene matches. The CDR3 spans 15 residues. The CDR3, as DNA: TGTGCCAGCAGCCTCCGGGACAGGGGCTCCTACGAGCAGTACTTC. Encoded protein: CASSLRDRGSYEQYF.

The chain recombines TRBV20-1 with TRBJ2-1; D might be TRBD2 (5 bases). Germline V lookup: CDR1 DFQATT, CDR2 SNEGSKA (reference sequence). The CDR3 has 11 amino acids. Trimming removed 2 bases from V and 9 bases from J, with 8 bases in between. CDR3 region: CSARLRGEQFF. CDR3 DNA: TGCAGTGCTAGACTCCGGGGTGAGCAGTTCTTC.

V usage is TRBV19 and J usage is TRBJ2-3; 10 bases map to TRBD2. The CDR3 spans 15 residues. CDR1 is LNHDA, CDR2 SQIVND, per germline (reference sequence). V lost 6 bases, J lost 4 bases, and 7 bases stayed unmatched. The CDR3 spells CASRQIAGGADTQYF. CDR3 sequence (DNA): TGTGCCAGTAGGCAAATAGCGGGAGGCGCAGATACGCAGTATTTT.

CDR3 region: CASQERARSEQYF. CDR3 nucleotides: TGTGCCAGCCAAGAGAGGGCCCGAAGCGAGCAGTACTTC. The rearrangement joins TRBV28 to TRBJ2-7, with D tentatively TRBD2 (5 bases). Germline CDR1 reads MDHEN; CDR2 reads SYDVKM. The V and J ends lost 8 bases and 6 bases respectively, with 17 bases between them. This CDR3 contains 13 residues.

This clone was seen once. The V and J genes are TRBV6-1 and TRBJ1-1; 8 bases map to TRBD1. Germline CDR1 MNHNS, CDR2 SASEGT. The CDR3 covers 13 residues. V shed 10 bases and J 1 base; nucleotides not matched to a gene: 5. This chain's CDR3 is CATEGTGNTEAFF. In DNA form, the CDR3 reads TGTGCCACCGAGGGGACAGGGAACACTGAAGCTTTCTTT.